The T cell receptor (beta chain) described here comes from a study of CD8+CD57+ T cells in acquired aplastic anemia. Deletions cut 4 bases from V and 2 bases from J, with 15 bases between. Germline V gene data show CDR1 as SNHLY and CDR2 as FYNNEI. The CDR3 length is 15 residues. Genomic DNA acted as the template from which TCR beta VDJ combination and CDR3 sequence profiling were carried out. One entry per CDR3 protein, called by TCRdb with MiXCR from the reads. The sample lists some 180,000 distinct CDR3 sequences, 63% occurring once. Whoever was chosen for sequencing had shown CD8+CD57+ cell expansion by flow cytometry.

The gene calls are TRBV2 and TRBJ2-7; D is unresolved. The specimen sequenced was sorted CD4+, CD8+, or CD8+CD57+ T cells (not recorded which) from PBMCs. The clonotype was recovered from a human donor with aplastic anemia. The CDR3 reads CASSASDGATYEQYF. CDR3 nucleotides: TGTGCCAGCAGTGCGAGCGACGGCGCCACCTACGAGCAGTACTTC.